The 5 T cell receptor beta chains below were found in one sample sequenced in a study of blood T cell repertoires in COVID-19. Using immunoSEQ multiplex PCR, the repertoire was profiled, and TCRdb retains in-frame clones only, with some absent. The sample records more than 95,000 clones, 74% being singletons. Source material: peripheral blood. The source is a man in his sixties with acute or convalescent COVID-19.

The rearrangement joins TRBV6-6 to TRBJ2-7; 9 nucleotides align to TRBD1. CDR3 length: 14 residues. Germline-derived CDR1 and CDR2 are MNHNY and SVGAGI (reference sequence). V lost 7 bases, J lost 4 bases, and 8 bases stayed unmatched. The CDR3 DNA reads as TGTGCCAGCACCATCGGGACAGGGTCGTACGAGCAGTACTTC. Amino acids: CASTIGTGSYEQYF.

V usage is TRBV27 and J usage is TRBJ2-3, with TRBD2 as a possible D gene (7 bases). The CDR3 length is 15 residues. Germline V gene data show CDR1 as MNHEY and CDR2 as SMNVEV (reference sequence). Trimming cost V 3 bases and J 5 bases, with 15 bases left between them. CDR3 DNA sequence: TGTGCCAGCAGTTTGATCGCGGGGGCTGTAGATACGCAGTATTTT. Its protein product is CASSLIAGAVDTQYF.

CDR3 sequence reads: CASSLVQGSIYGYTF. The CDR3 region has the DNA TGTGCCAGCAGCTTAGTACAGGGTAGTATCTATGGCTACACCTTC. The J gene is TRBJ1-2, the V gene TRBV7-2, with D maybe TRBD1 (6 bases). Germline lookup yields CDR1 SGHTA and CDR2 FQGNSA. The V end was cut by 1 base, the J end by 4 bases, with 13 bases between. This CDR3 is 15 amino acids long.

The J gene is TRBJ2-7, the V gene TRBV18; TRBD2 is a possible D gene (5 bases). The V gene lost 2 bases and the J gene lost 2 bases, with 7 bases spanning the gap. The germline V gene encodes CDR1 KGHSH and CDR2 LQKENI. The CDR3 has 13 amino acids. The CDR3 DNA sequence: TGTGCCAGCTCACCAGGGCGGGCCTACGAGCAGTACTTC. Translating gives CASSPGRAYEQYF.

This clone was counted only a few times. The rearrangement uses TRBV5-6 and TRBJ1-2; D gene uncertain. V lost 1 base, J lost 13 bases, and 20 bases lay in between. Germline V lookup: CDR1 SGHDT, CDR2 YYEEEE. This CDR3 is 14 amino acids long. The CDR3 here is CASSLSSGQNVVTF. DNA of the CDR3: TGTGCCAGCAGCTTGTCGTCAGGCCAAAACGTCGTCACCTTC.